The source of this T cell receptor (beta chain) is a study of T cells in Graves' hyperthyroidism and ophthalmopathy. General study findings and limits: Blood also carried most thyroid clonotypes expanded above 0.001.

The study based diagnoses on clinical symptoms, serum thyroxine and TRAb, thyroid ultrasound and orbital computed tomography. At first hyperthyroidism diagnosis, before any ophthalmopathy symptoms, the blood sample was collected. The CDR3 runs to 15 residues. V was clipped by 8 bases and J by 3 bases; unmatched bases: 9. Germline values: CDR1 MNHNS, CDR2 SASEGT. Points on this clonotype: Antigen: not known.

The TCR beta CDR3 regions underwent amplification using RNA transcripts as the source. TCR CDR3 regions were first amplified by RT-PCR with HTBI primers. MiXCR, applied by TCRdb to the multiplex PCR reads, yields one record per CDR3 protein. This sample has 650,000 to 850,000 distinct CDR3 sequences, with roughly a sixth found just once. This receptor was identified in a woman aged 45-65 years with Graves' hyperthyroidism that later progressed to Graves' ophthalmopathy. V is TRBV6-1 and J is TRBJ2-7; 11 bases align to TRBD1. Material for sequencing was blood. The CDR3 DNA reads TGTGCCAGCGGATTCTTGGACAGGGGGCACTACGAGCAGTACTTC. Translation: CASGFLDRGHYEQYF.